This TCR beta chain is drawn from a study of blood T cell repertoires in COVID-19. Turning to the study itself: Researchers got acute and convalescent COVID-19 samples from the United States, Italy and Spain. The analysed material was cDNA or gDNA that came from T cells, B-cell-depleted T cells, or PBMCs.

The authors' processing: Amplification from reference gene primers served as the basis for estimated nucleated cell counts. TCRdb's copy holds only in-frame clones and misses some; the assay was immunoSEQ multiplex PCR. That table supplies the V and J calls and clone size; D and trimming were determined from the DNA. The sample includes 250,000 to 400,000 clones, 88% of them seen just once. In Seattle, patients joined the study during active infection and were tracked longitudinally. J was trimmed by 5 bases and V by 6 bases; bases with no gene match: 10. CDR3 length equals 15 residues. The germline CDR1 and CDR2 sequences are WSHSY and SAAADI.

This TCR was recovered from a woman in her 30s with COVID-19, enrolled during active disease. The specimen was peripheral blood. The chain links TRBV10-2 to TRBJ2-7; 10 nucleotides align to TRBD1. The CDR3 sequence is CASRGTGVASHEQYF. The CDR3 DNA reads TGCGCCAGCAGGGGGACAGGGGTGGCTTCCCACGAGCAGTACTTC.